The clone carrying this T cell receptor (beta chain) came up once. Its antigen is currently unknown. The assay was immunoSEQ multiplex PCR, and TCRdb's table has in-frame clones only and misses some. This table has 240,000 or so clones, approximately 93% appearing once. The data belong to a study of T cell responses to AZD1222 COVID-19 vaccine. Study information: Both about-4-week and about-12-week second-dose recipients were combined.

Study-wide findings and caveats: Mapped onto spike, vaccine-associated CD4 TCRs spanned it and were dominant at 160-218 and 743-854. At baseline, seropositivity was found in only a handful of AZD1222 recipients. Among the donors, most were white British and more were female, and clonal diversity was possibly underestimated.

Germline CDR1 is SGHRS and CDR2 is YFSETQ. This CDR3 has 17 residues. With 0 bases clipped from V and 4 bases from J, the junction kept 11 bases outside the gene matches. The rearrangement joins TRBV5-1 to TRBJ1-2; 8 nucleotides agree with TRBD1. This TCR derives from an adult in good health. This sample comprised peripheral blood, obtained on day 0 of AZD1222 vaccination. CDR3 bases: TGCGCCAGCAGCTTGGCCCCAGGACAGGGTATGTCCTATGGCTACACCTTC. Its protein is CASSLAPGQGMSYGYTF.